The 21 T cell receptor beta chains in this list originate from one sample, sequenced in a study of T-cell memory formation after mild COVID-19. Each CDR3 protein is one row after TCRdb ran MiXCR on the 5' RACE reads. The data show 250,000 to 300,000 distinct CDR3 sequences, with about 17% seen just once and about a fifth held by the top ten. The specimen sequenced was PBMCs or a T cell subset sorted from them (not recorded which). The receptors were gathered from a man between 18 and 29 years old who had mild COVID-19 (a few samples of this study predate the infection). Cell type and time point are not known.

This clonotype has only a few counts. The chain uses TRBV4-1 and TRBJ1-2; no reliable D call. V lost 1 base to trimming and J lost 6 bases, with 18 bases between them. This CDR3 has 16 residues. In germline, CDR1 is MGHRA, CDR2 YSYEKL. The CDR3 here is CASSQVGRARRDGYTF. CDR3 nucleotide sequence: TGCGCCAGCAGCCAAGTTGGGCGGGCTAGAAGAGATGGCTACACCTTC.

The chain recombines TRBV5-6 with TRBJ2-7, with TRBD1 identical over 8 bases. The germline V gene has CDR1 SGHDT and CDR2 YYEEEE. After removal of 0 bases from V and 6 bases from J, the junction contained 8 bases not matched to a gene. CDR3 size: 15 residues. CDR3 amino acids: CASSLAPGQGSEQYV. The CDR3 DNA reads TGTGCCAGCAGCTTGGCCCCCGGACAGGGTAGCGAGCAGTACGTC.

This clonotype was found a few times. J is TRBJ2-2 and V is TRBV7-3, with D possibly TRBD2 on 5 matching bases. The CDR3 is made up of 14 amino acids. Deletions cut 5 bases from V and 7 bases from J, with 14 bases between. Germline V lookup: CDR1 SGHTA, CDR2 FQGTGA. The CDR3 DNA is TGTGCCAGCAGCCCCTGGAGACGGGGCGGGGAGCTGTTTTTT. As protein: CASSPWRRGGELFF.

This clonotype came up a few times. This rearrangement joins TRBV6-1 to TRBJ2-3; D is possibly TRBD2 (6 bases). Trimming left V 6 bases short and J 6 bases short, with 22 bases between. From germline, CDR1 is MNHNS and CDR2 SASEGT. This CDR3 comprises 16 residues. CDR3 in DNA: TGTGCCAGCAGGGTCGCCGGAGGGGCCAGTTTCGATACGCAGTATTTT. Amino acid sequence: CASRVAGGASFDTQYF.

This clonotype has more than one count but fewer than ten. This chain joins TRBV10-2 and TRBJ1-2; D might be TRBD1 (5 bases). Trimming took 6 bases from V and 4 from J, leaving 12 bases between them. This CDR3 has 13 amino acids. Germline values: CDR1 WSHSY, CDR2 SAAADI. The CDR3 sequence: CASRMDMSYGYTF. The CDR3 nucleotides are TGCGCCAGCAGGATGGACATGAGCTATGGCTACACCTTC.

This clonotype has only a few counts. The V gene is TRBV5-1, the J gene TRBJ2-3; 7 positions match TRBD2. Trimming cost V 7 bases and J 8 bases; bases outside gene matches: 10. This CDR3 has 13 amino acids. Germline V gives CDR1 SGHRS, CDR2 YFSETQ. For the CDR3, the DNA is TGCGCCAGCGGACTAGAGGGTCTCGGTACGCAGTATTTT. Amino acids: CASGLEGLGTQYF.

This clonotype was found many times. The rearrangement joins TRBV4-1 to TRBJ2-2, with D perhaps TRBD2 (6 bases). The CDR3 runs to 14 residues. V lost 6 bases, J lost 6 bases, and 14 bases lay in between. CDR1 and CDR2 from the germline V gene are MGHRA and YSYEKL. The DNA of the CDR3 is TGCGCCAGCAGACATCCCGGGGAGGCCGGGGAGCTGTTTTTT. Its protein product is CASRHPGEAGELFF.

This clonotype was seen only a few times. The gene calls are TRBV29-1 and TRBJ2-2, with unresolved D. In germline, CDR1 is SQVTM, CDR2 ANQGSEA. V was clipped by 0 bases and J by 2 bases, with 7 bases between them. The CDR3 loop spans 14 amino acids. Here the CDR3 reads CSVEDQRNTGELFF. The CDR3 bases are TGCAGCGTTGAAGATCAGAGAAACACCGGGGAGCTGTTTTTT.

This clonotype was seen a few times. This sequence joins TRBV6-5 and TRBJ1-1; 7 positions match TRBD1. CDR1 MNHEY and CDR2 SVGAGI come from the germline V gene. The CDR3 sequence is 12 residues long. V was pared by 2 bases and J by 8 bases, with 2 bases of the junction left unmatched. The CDR3 here is CASSYPGQEAFF. The CDR3 DNA reads TGTGCCAGCAGTTACCCGGGACAGGAAGCTTTCTTT.

V gene TRBV5-1 combines with J gene TRBJ2-3, with D maybe TRBD1 (5 bases). The CDR3 sequence is 14 residues long. The V end lost 1 base, the J end lost 6 bases, and 12 bases lay between the germline ends. CDR1 SGHRS and CDR2 YFSETQ come from the germline V gene. The CDR3 reads CASSLTQGLDTQYF. The CDR3 coding sequence is TGCGCCAGCAGCTTGACGCAGGGCCTGGATACGCAGTATTTT.

This chain links TRBV9 with TRBJ1-2; D remains unclear. V lost 10 bases to trimming and J lost 6 bases, with 13 bases between them. CDR3 size: 11 residues. CDR1 is SGDLS, CDR2 YYNGEE, per germline. DNA of the CDR3: TGTGCCTCGACGCGGGGTAATGGCTACACCTTC. It translates to CASTRGNGYTF.

This clonotype was seen a handful of times. The rearrangement links TRBV7-9 to TRBJ2-3; 8 bases align to TRBD2. V was clipped by 5 bases and J by 0 bases; unmatched bases: 10. The CDR3 runs to 17 residues. Germline-derived CDR1 and CDR2 are SEHNR and FQNEAQ (reference sequence). The DNA for the CDR3 is TGTGCCAGCAGCCACCCCCTCAGCGGGGGAAGCACAGATACGCAGTATTTT. Its translation is CASSHPLSGGSTDTQYF.

This chain uses TRBV6-2 or TRBV6-3 with TRBJ2-5; D is uncertain. Trimming took off 5 bases at V and 5 bases at J, with 9 bases between the two ends. From germline, CDR1 is MNHEY and CDR2 SVGEGT. There are 12 residues in the CDR3. CDR3 in amino acids: CASSTSRETQYF. CDR3 DNA: TGTGCCAGCAGTACGAGCCGGGAGACCCAGTACTTC.

This rearrangement joins TRBV9 to TRBJ1-1; D call uncertain. Germline V gene data show CDR1 as SGDLS and CDR2 as YYNGEE. CDR3 length: 13 amino acids. Trimming removed 0 bases at V and 1 base at J, with 4 bases between. CDR3 in amino acids: CASSVGPNTEAFF. DNA for the CDR3: TGTGCCAGCAGCGTAGGGCCGAACACTGAAGCTTTCTTT. The variable domain in full, with the rest retrieved from reference TRBV9 and TRBJ1-1, is DSGVTQTPKHLITATGQRVTLRCSPRSGDLSVYWYQQSLDQGLQFLIQYYNGEERAKGNILERFSAQQFPDLHSELNLSSLELGDSALYFCASSVGPNTEAFFGQGTRLTVV.

This clonotype showed up just a few times. The chain employs TRBV28 and TRBJ2-3, with D unresolved. With 5 bases removed from V and 6 bases from J, the gap between germline ends came to 9 bases. CDR3 length: 12 amino acids. The germline CDR1 and CDR2 sequences are MDHEN and SYDVKM. The CDR3 here is CASSASWDTQYF. The CDR3 DNA reads as TGTGCCAGCAGTGCCTCATGGGATACGCAGTATTTT.

This clonotype came up a few times. The V gene is TRBV6-2 or TRBV6-3, the J gene TRBJ2-7; D might be TRBD2 (5 bases). Trimming left V 8 bases short and J 7 bases short, with 9 bases between. This CDR3 contains 10 residues. Germline V CDR1 and CDR2: MNHEY, SVGEGT. The CDR3 DNA sequence: TGTGCCAGCCGGGGAGAAGAGCAGTACGTC. It yields the protein CASRGEEQYV.

This clonotype was detected only a few times. V is TRBV6-9 and J is TRBJ1-6; D gene uncertain. Germline lookup yields CDR1 MNHGY and CDR2 SVAAGI. V lost 8 bases, J lost 10 bases, and 15 bases lay in between. The length of the CDR3 is 13 residues. DNA of the CDR3: TGTGCCAGCGGGTACAACTGGGAATCACCCCTCCACTTT. Translated: CASGYNWESPLHF.

This clonotype appeared a few times. The chain recombines TRBV18 with TRBJ1-1; 9 bases agree with TRBD1. Trimming cost V 6 bases and J 5 bases; bases outside gene matches: 10. From germline, CDR1 is KGHSH and CDR2 LQKENI. CDR3 length equals 15 residues. The CDR3 is CASSSDRGIRTEAFF. The CDR3 DNA reads as TGTGCCAGCTCCTCGGACAGGGGAATCAGAACTGAAGCTTTCTTT.

This chain uses TRBV5-1 with TRBJ2-5, with 14 positions matching TRBD2. CDR3 length: 17 residues. V was pared by 5 bases and J by 1 base, with 7 bases of the junction left unmatched. Germline loops: CDR1 SGHRS, CDR2 YFSETQ. CDR3 sequence (DNA): TGCGCCAGCAGTTCGACCGGGACTAGCGGGGGCCAAGAGACCCAGTACTTC. It encodes CASSSTGTSGGQETQYF.

This clonotype was picked up many times. The gene calls are TRBV18 and TRBJ2-3, with unresolved D. Per germline, CDR1 KGHSH and CDR2 LQKENI. V was clipped by 3 bases and J by 0 bases, with 7 bases between them. The CDR3 totals 14 residues. The CDR3 here is CASSPLSSTDTQYF. The CDR3 coding sequence is TGTGCCAGCTCACCCCTCAGTAGCACAGATACGCAGTATTTT.

This clonotype is a singleton in its sample. The chain employs TRBV12-3 or TRBV12-4 and TRBJ1-2; 10 bases match TRBD1. The trim removed 5 bases at V and 5 bases at J, leaving 8 bases unmatched. This CDR3 has 15 residues. CDR3 loop: CASSEDRGFSYGYTF. In DNA form, the CDR3 reads TGTGCCAGCAGTGAGGACAGGGGGTTCAGTTATGGCTACACCTTC.